Included here is one TCR beta chain sequence, with context. These data belong to a study of blood T cell repertoires in COVID-19. About the research overall: Acute-phase and convalescent COVID-19 samples originated in the United States, Italy and Spain.

Losses at the gene ends were 2 bases for V and 9 bases for J; bases not matched to a gene: 12. The CDR3 extends over 15 amino acids. Germline V CDR1 and CDR2: SQVTM, ANQGSEA. Profiling relied on immunoSEQ multiplex PCR, and the TCRdb table lists in-frame clones only, not all of them. The sample includes around 140,000 clones, about 80% of them seen just once. Those who participated ranged in age from roughly 18 to 90 years and resided in under 25 US areas. Sequences were obtained from PBMCs or T cells enriched from blood (not recorded which). The clonotype originates from a woman aged 45 to 65 who had recovered from COVID-19. The V and J genes are TRBV29-1 and TRBJ2-5; 10 bases agree with TRBD2. CDR3 DNA sequence: TGCAGCGTTGAACCCCTAGCGGGGGCCCGGGGGGCCCAGTACTTC. This sequence encodes CSVEPLAGARGAQYF.